Sequencing of this T cell receptor beta chain was carried out in a study of T-cell reconstitution after alpha-beta-depleted transplantation in children. Study-wide results and limits: From newly produced T cells came most of the T-cell counts and diversity one year after transplant. Two months or so post-transplant, alpha-beta T cells reportedly derived from several hundred expanded graft clones.

TCRbeta library preparation incorporated unique molecular identifiers. TCRdb re-derived calls from the PCR reads in MiXCR, one entry per CDR3 protein. The sample includes 400,000 to 550,000 distinct CDR3 sequences, roughly a tenth seen only once; the top ten take about 2%. V was cut by 3 bases and J by 11 bases, with 15 bases left in between. The V gene's germline CDR1 is SGHTA and CDR2 FQGNSA. The CDR3 spans 13 residues. This clonotype was seen many times. Its antigen is undetermined. The sample in question was PBMCs, obtained before TCRalphabeta/CD19-depleted stem cell transplant. The sequence derives from a child aged 2 to 10 with inherited bone marrow failure, due to receive a stem cell transplant. The chain recombines TRBV7-2 with TRBJ2-3; unclear D gene. Here the CDR3 reads CASSLGYEMRQYF. In DNA, the CDR3 is TGTGCCAGCAGCTTGGGATACGAGATGAGGCAGTATTTT.